These 4 T cell receptor beta chains originate from one sample sequenced in a study of cytomegalovirus exposure and HLA in healthy donors. Use of 60 Vbeta and 13 Jbeta primers characterized the PCR. Repertoires were generated with immunoSEQ multiplex PCR, while TCRdb's copy carries only in-frame clones and drops some. In the table there are about 130,000 clones, 79% of which are singletons. Sequenced material: PBMCs. These TCRs come from a man aged 40-50 years in good health and CMV-seropositive.

The chain employs TRBV29-1 and TRBJ1-1, with D hard to call. V gave up 3 bases and J gave up 2 bases, with 13 bases separating them. CDR1 and CDR2 (germline): SQVTM, ANQGSEA. CDR3 length equals 14 residues. The CDR3, as DNA: TGCAGCGTTGATCGATTCCAGGAAAACACTGAAGCTTTCTTT. It encodes CSVDRFQENTEAFF.

This clone appeared a few times. The chain carries TRBV15 and TRBJ2-7; 8 nucleotides align to TRBD1. The CDR3 is 14 amino acids. J lost 6 bases, V lost 2 bases, and 6 bases had no gene match. Germline loops: CDR1 LNHNV, CDR2 YYDKDF (reference sequence). CDR3 residues: CATSRSNQGAEQYF. The CDR3 DNA follows: TGTGCCACCAGCAGATCCAACCAGGGGGCCGAGCAGTACTTC.

This clone was seen a handful of times. The chain carries TRBV30 and TRBJ2-1; TRBD2 might be the D (7 bases). Germline CDR1 reads GTSNPN; CDR2 reads SVGIG (reference sequence). The CDR3 extends over 17 amino acids. V shed 3 bases and J shed 7 bases, with 25 bases lying between them. The CDR3: CAWRRGGGRVGSNEQFF. CDR3 DNA: TGTGCCTGGAGGAGGGGGGGAGGGAGGGTGGGTTCAAATGAGCAGTTCTTC.

The V gene is TRBV5-5, the J gene TRBJ2-5; 8 bases are shared with TRBD1. J gave up 5 bases and V 2 bases, and 8 bases lay outside the gene matches. CDR1 is SGHKS, CDR2 YYEKEE, per germline (reference sequence). The CDR3 runs 15 residues. This chain's CDR3 is CASSFLGQGLETQYF. The CDR3 coding sequence is TGTGCCAGCAGCTTCCTTGGACAGGGACTGGAGACCCAGTACTTC.